By sample share, the clone carrying this T cell receptor (beta chain) is medium-sized. The sample carries other DNA sequences with the same CDR3. V was clipped by 4 bases and J by 4 bases; unmatched bases: 6. Germline lookup yields CDR1 MNHNS and CDR2 SASEGT. This CDR3 region has 15 residues. The sample originates from a study of metastatic and nonmetastatic thyroid tumors. In the study overall: Comparison of repertoires was carried out across blood and tumor or nodule tissue from malignant and benign thyroid patients.

TCRdb reprocessed the PCR reads using MiXCR. The table includes about 69,000 clones, approximately 14% detected once. Before thyroid surgery, none of the patients had received any treatment. Source material: blood. The TCR was taken from a male donor with papillary thyroid cancer or a benign thyroid nodule (not recorded which). Some clones in this sample may be carry-over from other donors' samples. The V and J genes are TRBV6-1 and TRBJ1-1, with TRBD1 matching over 10 bases. CDR3 sequence: CASSGTGGVGTEAFF. Here the CDR3 DNA reads TGTGCCAGCAGTGGGACAGGGGGAGTTGGCACTGAAGCTTTCTTT.